The clone carrying this T cell receptor beta chain has more than one count but fewer than ten. This sample was included in a study of blood T cell repertoires in COVID-19. The data were produced by immunoSEQ multiplex PCR, yet TCRdb's version contains in-frame clones alone and is incomplete. Of fewer than 250,000 clones in the sample, around 84% were seen once. This CDR3 comprises 14 residues. Trimming took 0 bases from V and 4 from J, leaving 8 bases between them. The germline V gene encodes CDR1 SGHKS and CDR2 YYEKEE (reference sequence). Sample: peripheral blood. The sequence was obtained from a woman of 80 years or more with COVID-19, enrolled during active disease. The chain links TRBV5-5 to TRBJ1-5; D gene ambiguous. Here the CDR3 DNA reads TGTGCCAGCAGCTTGGAACGGAGAAATCAGCCCCAGCATTTT. Translated: CASSLERRNQPQHF.